This TCR beta chain was observed in a study of T cell responses to AZD1222 COVID-19 vaccine. CDR3 size: 13 residues. The V end lost 1 base, the J end lost 7 bases, and 9 bases lay between the germline ends. Per germline, CDR1 SGHRS and CDR2 YFSETQ. Some clones are missing from TCRdb's copy, which holds only in-frame ones; the method was immunoSEQ multiplex PCR. The repertoire holds about 110,000 clones, with roughly 90% as singletons. Sequenced material: peripheral blood, taken on day 0 of MenACWY control vaccination. The chain joins TRBV5-1 to TRBJ2-1; perhaps TRBD1 as D (6 bases). The clonotype originates from an adult in good health. The CDR3 is CASSLQGSNEQFF. The DNA of the CDR3 is TGCGCCAGCAGCTTGCAGGGGAGTAATGAGCAGTTCTTC. The variable domain in full, completed from reference TRBV5-1 and TRBJ2-1, reads KAGVTQTPRYLIKTRGQQVTLSCSPISGHRSVSWYQQTPGQGLQFLFEYFSETQRNKGNFPGRFSGRQFSNSRSEMNVSTLELGDSALYLCASSLQGSNEQFFGPGTRLTVL.